One sample yielded the 21 T cell receptor beta chains listed below, sequenced in a study of cytomegalovirus exposure and HLA in healthy donors. PCR involved 60 Vbeta and 13 Jbeta primers. Method: immunoSEQ multiplex PCR; TCRdb's copy keeps in-frame clones and lacks some. The data contain 35,000 to 40,000 clones, approximately 71% of them singletons. The sample taken for sequencing was PBMCs. The receptors here all came from a man aged 50-60 years in good health and CMV-seropositive.

This chain uses TRBV30 with TRBJ1-2; D might be TRBD1 (5 bases). This CDR3 is 14 amino acids long. V was cut by 1 base and J by 3 bases, with 12 bases left in between. CDR1 and CDR2 (germline): GTSNPN, SVGIG (reference sequence). The CDR3 region is CAWSAQRGDYGYTF. CDR3 DNA sequence: TGTGCCTGGAGTGCTCAAAGGGGTGACTATGGCTACACCTTC.

This clone was detected a few times. The rearrangement links TRBV5-6 to TRBJ2-7; D might be TRBD2 (5 bases). Germline CDR1 is SGHDT and CDR2 is YYEEEE. V lost 1 base and J 5 bases, leaving 16 bases between the germline ends. The CDR3 is made up of 15 amino acids. CDR3 DNA: TGTGCCAGCAGCTTGTGGCGCCGAGGGTCCCACGAGCAGTACTTC. It specifies CASSLWRRGSHEQYF.

The chain carries TRBV28 and TRBJ2-6, with a tentative D call TRBD1 (6 bases). The CDR3 runs 15 residues. Germline lookup yields CDR1 MDHEN and CDR2 SYDVKM. V shed 5 bases and J shed 4 bases, with 12 bases lying between them. The CDR3 is CASSPQGPGANVLTF. CDR3 DNA sequence: TGTGCCAGCAGTCCACAGGGTCCGGGGGCCAACGTCCTGACTTTC.

This clone has only a few counts. The chain combines TRBV7-7 with TRBJ2-2, with 10 bases fitting TRBD2. CDR3 size: 16 residues. Germline V gives CDR1 SSHAT, CDR2 FNYEAQ (reference sequence). Trimming took 6 bases from V and 0 from J; bases not matched to a gene: 4. The CDR3 nucleotides are TGTGCCAGCAGTTCACTAGCGGGGTCGAACACCGGGGAGCTGTTTTTT. Encoded protein: CASSSLAGSNTGELFF.

This chain uses TRBV28 with TRBJ2-7; unclear D gene. Germline CDR1 reads MDHEN; CDR2 reads SYDVKM. The CDR3 length is 13 residues. Trimming shortened V by 6 bases and J by 2 bases, and 11 bases separated the two germline ends. CDR3 residues: CASSVTYTYEQYF. The CDR3, as DNA: TGTGCCAGCAGCGTGACATATACCTACGAGCAGTACTTC.

The table lists this clone with a few counts. The chain has TRBV27 and TRBJ1-2, with 7 bases identical to TRBD1. The CDR3 is 14 amino acids. CDR1 is MNHEY and CDR2 is SMNVEV in the germline V gene (reference sequence). J lost 8 bases, V lost 3 bases, and 9 bases had no gene match. CDR3 bases: TGTGCCAGCAGTTTGGGAGGAGGGACAGTCGGCTACACCTTC. Residues: CASSLGGGTVGYTF.

This clone was observed a few times. The rearrangement joins TRBV30 to TRBJ2-7, with a possible D match to TRBD2 (7 bases). Germline V lookup: CDR1 GTSNPN, CDR2 SVGIG (reference sequence). The ends were cut back, 1 base at V and 4 bases at J, with 11 bases in the middle. The CDR3 loop spans 13 amino acids. As DNA, the CDR3 is TGTGCCTGGAGTGATGGGGGGGCATACGAGCAGTACTTC. Its protein product is CAWSDGGAYEQYF.

The V gene is TRBV29-1, the J gene TRBJ2-1; no clear D. Germline V lookup: CDR1 SQVTM, CDR2 ANQGSEA. The V end was cut by 7 bases, the J end by 4 bases, with 8 bases between. The CDR3 has 11 residues. CDR3: CSGHLYNEQFF. The CDR3 DNA sequence: TGCAGCGGACACTTGTACAATGAGCAGTTCTTC.

The CDR3 is CASSLAGRGASTGELFF. As DNA, the CDR3 is TGTGCCAGCAGCCTGGCCGGGCGGGGGGCCAGCACCGGGGAGCTGTTTTTT. This chain joins TRBV4-2 and TRBJ2-2; 8 bases fit TRBD2. The V gene end was trimmed by 4 bases and the J gene end by 4 bases; junction bases not matched to a gene: 11. The CDR3 length is 17 residues. Germline V lookup: CDR1 LGHNA, CDR2 YNFKEQ.

The CDR3 loop is CASSFPDRGQSTFF. As DNA, the CDR3 is TGTGCCAGCAGCTTCCCAGACAGGGGGCAATCGACTTTCTTT. The V gene is TRBV7-8, the J gene TRBJ1-1; 10 bases are a match to TRBD1. With V trimmed by 3 bases and J by 12 bases, 10 bases remained unmatched. This CDR3 is 14 amino acids long. CDR1 is SGHVS, CDR2 FQNEAQ, per germline.

The chain couples TRBV11-2 to TRBJ2-3; 9 bases match TRBD2. V was pared by 1 base and J by 3 bases, with 2 bases of the junction left unmatched. The CDR3 is made up of 15 amino acids. CDR1 and CDR2 from the germline V gene are SGHAT and FQNNGV. In DNA form, the CDR3 reads TGTGCCAGCAGCTTAGGCGGGGGGGCGACAGATACGCAGTATTTT. Protein sequence: CASSLGGGATDTQYF.

The rearrangement links TRBV18 to TRBJ2-7; 8 nucleotides line up with TRBD1. CDR3 size: 14 residues. Unmatched junction bases numbered 12, after V lost 9 bases and J lost 5 bases. Germline CDR1 reads KGHSH; CDR2 reads LQKENI. The CDR3 here is CASKPGQGNDEQYF. The CDR3 DNA sequence: TGTGCCAGTAAACCAGGACAGGGTAACGACGAGCAGTACTTC. Combining the CDR3 with reference TRBV18 and TRBJ2-7 gives the whole variable domain NAGVMQNPRHLVRRRGQEARLRCSPMKGHSHVYWYRQLPEEGLKFMVYLQKENIIDESGMPKERFSAEFPKEGPSILRIQQVVRGDSAAYFCASKPGQGNDEQYFGPGTRLTVT.

There are many counts of this clone. The rearrangement links TRBV7-9 to TRBJ1-5; D possibly corresponds to TRBD1 (6 bases). From germline, CDR1 is SEHNR and CDR2 FQNEAQ (reference sequence). The CDR3 runs to 15 residues. With 5 bases removed from V and 7 bases from J, the gap between germline ends came to 18 bases. In nucleotides, the CDR3 is TGTGCCAGCAGCCCAGACTGGGGGCTAAGCCAGCCCCAGCATTTT. The encoded protein is CASSPDWGLSQPQHF.

The V call is TRBV28, the J call TRBJ1-1, with a tentative D call TRBD1 (6 bases). Germline V CDR1 and CDR2: MDHEN, SYDVKM. V lost 8 bases, J lost 5 bases, and 21 bases lay in between. The CDR3 runs to 15 residues. CDR3 amino acids: CASDPLGGGDTEAFF. In nucleotides, the CDR3 is TGTGCCAGCGACCCCTTAGGGGGTGGAGATACTGAAGCTTTCTTT.

This chain connects TRBV30 to TRBJ1-6; D is ambiguous. The V gene's germline CDR1 is GTSNPN and CDR2 SVGIG (reference sequence). The CDR3 is 12 amino acids. V was trimmed by 6 bases and J by 7 bases, leaving 10 bases between them. As DNA, the CDR3 is TGTGCCTGTTGGCAGGTCAATTCACCCCTCCACTTT. Protein sequence: CACWQVNSPLHF.

This sequence joins TRBV5-6 and TRBJ1-1, with 10 bases lining up with TRBD1. The V gene end was trimmed by 4 bases and the J gene end by 4 bases; junction bases not matched to a gene: 7. The CDR3 extends over 15 amino acids. Per germline, CDR1 SGHDT and CDR2 YYEEEE. CDR3 sequence reads: CASSQTGGHITEAFF. Written as DNA, the CDR3 is TGTGCCAGCAGCCAGACAGGGGGCCACATCACTGAAGCTTTCTTT.

The chain joins TRBV16 to TRBJ1-1; D is possibly TRBD1 (6 bases). V gave up 6 bases and J gave up 1 base, with 9 bases separating them. Per the germline V gene, CDR1 is KGHSY and CDR2 is FQNENV. The CDR3 sequence is 13 residues long. CDR3 loop: CASRWTENTEAFF. CDR3 DNA sequence: TGTGCCAGCAGATGGACAGAGAACACTGAAGCTTTCTTT.

The V gene is TRBV5-6, the J gene TRBJ1-1; D may be TRBD1 (5 bases). The CDR3 sequence is 13 residues long. V was trimmed by 2 bases and J by 1 base, leaving 6 bases between them. Germline V gives CDR1 SGHDT, CDR2 YYEEEE. For the CDR3, the DNA is TGTGCCAGCAGCTTTGGACAGAACACTGAAGCTTTCTTT. This gives the protein CASSFGQNTEAFF. Variable domain in full (rest from reference TRBV5-6 and TRBJ1-1): DAGVTQSPTHLIKTRGQQVTLRCSPKSGHDTVSWYQQALGQGPQFIFQYYEEEERQRGNFPDRFSGHQFPNYSSELNVNALLLGDSALYLCASSFGQNTEAFFGQGTRLTVV.

The V gene is TRBV5-1, the J gene TRBJ2-5, with 10 nucleotides matching TRBD2. CDR1 and CDR2 from the germline V gene are SGHRS and YFSETQ. The CDR3 has 15 residues. J was trimmed by 2 bases and V by 2 bases; bases with no gene match: 3. CDR3 sequence (DNA): TGCGCCAGCAGCTTTAGCGGGGGGCGACAAGAGACCCAGTACTTC. It is translated as CASSFSGGRQETQYF.

The J gene is TRBJ2-3, the V gene TRBV7-2, with D unclear. Looked up from germline, CDR1 is SGHTA and CDR2 is FQGNSA. V was pared by 5 bases and J by 4 bases, with 7 bases between. The CDR3 contains 12 residues. The CDR3 here is CASSPFADTQYF. In DNA, the CDR3 is TGTGCCAGCAGCCCTTTCGCAGATACGCAGTATTTT.

This sequence joins TRBV11-3 and TRBJ1-5; the D is unclear. Germline CDR1 and CDR2: SGHNT and YENEEA. V lost 0 bases and J 0 bases, leaving 6 bases between the germline ends. CDR3 length: 15 amino acids. The CDR3 coding sequence is TGTGCCAGCAGCTTAGATGGTAGTAGCAATCAGCCCCAGCATTTT. This gives the protein CASSLDGSSNQPQHF.